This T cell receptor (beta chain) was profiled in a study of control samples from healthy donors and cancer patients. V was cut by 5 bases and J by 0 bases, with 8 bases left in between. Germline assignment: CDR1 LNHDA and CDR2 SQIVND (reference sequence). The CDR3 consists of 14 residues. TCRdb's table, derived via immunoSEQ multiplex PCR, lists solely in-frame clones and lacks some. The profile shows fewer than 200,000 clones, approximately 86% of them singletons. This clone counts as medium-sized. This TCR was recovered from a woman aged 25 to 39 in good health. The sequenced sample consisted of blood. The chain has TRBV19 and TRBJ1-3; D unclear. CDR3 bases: TGTGCCAGTAGTTCGGCCGTCTCTGGAAACACCATATATTTT. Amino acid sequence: CASSSAVSGNTIYF.